The 3 T cell receptor beta chains below come from one sample, sequenced in a study of T cells in Graves' hyperthyroidism and ophthalmopathy. RNA transcripts provided the source from which TCR beta CDR3 regions were amplified. TCR CDR3 regions were first amplified by RT-PCR with HTBI primers. TCRdb itself ran the multiplex PCR reads through MiXCR, one entry per CDR3 protein. The sample lists around 500,000 distinct CDR3 sequences; under 25% were seen once. The sample taken for sequencing was blood. These receptors all stem from a woman in her 70s with Graves' ophthalmopathy.

This clonotype has just a few counts. The chain carries TRBV27 and TRBJ1-2, with TRBD1 as a possible D gene (6 bases). Trimming removed 7 bases at V and 0 bases at J, with 15 bases between. Per germline, CDR1 MNHEY and CDR2 SMNVEV (reference sequence). The CDR3 extends over 15 amino acids. CDR3 protein: CASTPTGTTNYGYTF. The CDR3 coding sequence is TGTGCCAGCACCCCCACAGGGACTACTAACTATGGCTACACCTTC.

This chain links TRBV12-3 or TRBV12-4 with TRBJ1-5; TRBD1 agrees at 8 bases. This CDR3 region has 13 residues. The ends lost 8 bases at V and 2 bases at J; junction bases unmatched: 2. The CDR3 is CASGQGGNQPQHF. CDR3 DNA sequence: TGTGCCAGCGGACAGGGCGGCAATCAGCCCCAGCATTTT.

On this clonotype: A much larger clone is a single base away; this may be a read error. The rearrangement links TRBV7-2 to TRBJ2-1; D remains unclear. Germline V gene lookup returns CDR1 SGHTA and CDR2 FQGNSA. The CDR3 is made up of 15 amino acids. The V end lost 1 base, the J end lost 0 bases, and 7 bases lay between the germline ends. In DNA, the CDR3 is TGTGCCAGCAGCTTAGTCTACGGCTCCTACAATGAGCAGTTCTTC. This codes for CASSLVYGSYNEQFF.